This TCR beta chain was profiled in a study of T cell repertoires in cytomegalovirus infection. Study-wide background: CMV epitopes that were recently identified and HLA-C-restricted were used alongside well-studied HLA-B-restricted ones. From public TCR beta signatures came an indication of both CMV infection and matching HLA type. Study outcomes and limitations: What dominated the ex vivo response were HLA-C-restricted CMV-specific TCR beta clonotypes.

TCRdb re-derived calls from the reads in MiXCR, one entry per CDR3 protein. Of roughly 920,000 distinct CDR3 sequences in the sample, around 31% are singletons; the top ten hold 11% to 15%. CDR3 length: 11 amino acids. CDR1 and CDR2 from the germline V gene are DFQATT and SNEGSKA (reference sequence). In this sample, this clonotype turned up a few times. What it binds is unknown. The receptor was derived from a human donor in good health (CMV status not recorded). Some clones in this sample may be carry-over from other donors' samples. The gene calls are TRBV20-1 and TRBJ2-7; tentatively, D is TRBD1 (6 bases). This specimen consisted of cultured CD8+ T cells from PBMCs, obtained from culture after CMV antigen stimulation. CDR3: CSPLGGYEQYF. CDR3 nucleotide sequence: TGCAGCCCACTAGGGGGTTACGAGCAGTACTTC.